This entry lists 18 T cell receptor beta chains sequenced from one sample in a study of neurological immune-mediated disorders. TCRdb redid the calling of the 5' RACE reads with MiXCR, one entry per CDR3 protein. This table has about 18,000 distinct CDR3 sequences, roughly 10% appearing once. Sequencing used CD8+ T cells from blood. Receptors originate from a woman in her fifties or sixties in good health.

The sample holds many counts of this clonotype. The chain recombines TRBV7-3 with TRBJ2-7; tentatively, D is TRBD1 or TRBD2 (5 bases each). Between the trimmed V and J ends, which lost 6 bases and 2 bases, there was a span of 14 bases. The CDR3 is 14 amino acids. Per germline, CDR1 SGHTA and CDR2 FQGTGA. CDR3 coding DNA: TGTGCCAGCAGTATGTCGGGGCTCCCCTACGAGCAGTACTTC. Translation: CASSMSGLPYEQYF.

The rearrangement links TRBV7-9 to TRBJ2-7, with TRBD1 matching over 9 bases. With V trimmed by 6 bases and J by 1 base, 10 bases remained unmatched. The CDR3 has 16 residues. Germline CDR1 is SEHNR and CDR2 is FQNEAQ (reference sequence). CDR3 protein: CASRGDPGQGSYEQYF. Here the CDR3 DNA reads TGTGCCAGCAGGGGGGACCCGGGACAGGGTTCCTACGAGCAGTACTTC.

This clonotype was recorded at least ten times. The chain recombines TRBV27 with TRBJ2-5; 9 bases are shared with TRBD2. The CDR3 consists of 15 residues. Germline loops: CDR1 MNHEY, CDR2 SMNVEV (reference sequence). V shed 4 bases, J shed 5 bases, and the junction held 8 bases outside the gene matches. CDR3 in DNA: TGTGCCAGCAGTTCGGGCGGGAGGGCCTTTGAGACCCAGTACTTC. It translates to CASSSGGRAFETQYF.

This clonotype was seen only a few times. The chain couples TRBV10-3 to TRBJ1-1; weak D call: TRBD1 (6 bases). CDR1 is ENHRY, CDR2 SYGVKD, per germline. V was clipped by 6 bases and J by 0 bases, with 8 bases between them. The CDR3 consists of 13 residues. CDR3 coding DNA: TGTGCCATCAGGGACAGCATGAACACTGAAGCTTTCTTT. It is translated as CAIRDSMNTEAFF.

This chain connects TRBV6-5 to TRBJ1-4, with D possibly TRBD1 on 5 matching bases. The V and J ends lost 6 bases and 7 bases respectively, with 15 bases between them. Germline V CDR1 and CDR2: MNHEY, SVGAGI. The CDR3 is 14 residues long. The CDR3 loop is CASSPGGVGEKLFF. The CDR3 DNA reads TGTGCCAGCAGCCCCGGGGGTGTGGGTGAAAAACTGTTTTTT.

This clonotype was recorded many times. V is TRBV30 and J is TRBJ2-1; no reliable D call. The CDR3 is made up of 12 amino acids. Looked up from germline, CDR1 is GTSNPN and CDR2 is SVGIG (reference sequence). The V end lost 1 base, the J end lost 1 base, and 2 bases lay between the germline ends. The CDR3 region is CAWSESYNEQFF. DNA of the CDR3: TGTGCCTGGAGTGAATCCTACAATGAGCAGTTCTTC.

This clonotype was recorded at least ten times. V is TRBV29-1 and J is TRBJ2-5; no reliable D call. The length of the CDR3 is 10 residues. Trimming took 4 bases from V and 4 from J, leaving 4 bases between them. Germline V gene lookup returns CDR1 SQVTM and CDR2 ANQGSEA. The CDR3 here is CSVVRETQYF. Written as DNA, the CDR3 is TGCAGCGTTGTCAGAGAGACCCAGTACTTC.

The J gene is TRBJ1-1, the V gene TRBV6-1; D remains unclear. Per the germline V gene, CDR1 is MNHNS and CDR2 is SASEGT. V was trimmed by 3 bases and J by 1 base, leaving 9 bases between them. The CDR3 runs 14 residues. The CDR3 spells CASSDHETNTEAFF. CDR3 bases: TGTGCCAGCAGTGATCATGAGACGAACACTGAAGCTTTCTTT.

This clonotype appeared many times. The V call is TRBV4-1, the J call TRBJ2-4; maybe TRBD1 (5 bases). This CDR3 has 16 amino acids. Germline V gene sequence: CDR1 MGHRA, CDR2 YSYEKL. Trimming shortened V by 0 bases and J by 1 base, and 10 bases separated the two germline ends. Written as DNA, the CDR3 is TGCGCCAGCAGCCAAGACTTCCAGGGTGCCAAAAACATTCAGTACTTC. It is translated as CASSQDFQGAKNIQYF.

This clonotype has a count of ten or more. The chain has TRBV5-6 and TRBJ2-1, with D hard to call. Trimming took off 0 bases at V and 5 bases at J, with 9 bases between the two ends. Germline V gene sequence: CDR1 SGHDT, CDR2 YYEEEE. This CDR3 region has 14 residues. CDR3 in amino acids: CASSLVLSHNEQFF. The CDR3 DNA sequence: TGTGCCAGCAGCTTGGTATTGAGTCACAATGAGCAGTTCTTC.

This clonotype was found many times. The chain couples TRBV7-9 to TRBJ2-3; 7 nucleotides agree with TRBD2. Germline CDR1 reads SEHNR; CDR2 reads FQNEAQ (reference sequence). The V and J ends lost 5 bases and 2 bases, in that order; junction bases with no gene match: 7. CDR3 size: 15 residues. In DNA, the CDR3 is TGTGCCAGCAGCGGAGCGGGGTCCTCCACAGATACGCAGTATTTT. Translation: CASSGAGSSTDTQYF.

In this sample, this clonotype turned up many times. The chain couples TRBV14 to TRBJ2-5; 7 nucleotides match TRBD2. The CDR3 spans 13 residues. Per the germline V gene, CDR1 is SGHDN and CDR2 is FVKESK. The V segment lost 1 base and the J segment 4 bases; nucleotides outside the gene matches: 0. CDR3 amino acids: CASSQGGGETQYF. DNA of the CDR3: TGTGCCAGCAGCCAAGGCGGGGGAGAGACCCAGTACTTC.

This clonotype was seen at least ten times. The V gene is TRBV7-9, the J gene TRBJ2-4; D is unclear. V was cut by 5 bases and J by 0 bases, with 8 bases left in between. Germline V CDR1 and CDR2: SEHNR, FQNEAQ (reference sequence). The length of the CDR3 is 14 residues. CDR3 in amino acids: CASSTPVAKNIQYF. Here the CDR3 DNA reads TGTGCCAGCAGCACACCGGTAGCCAAAAACATTCAGTACTTC.

This clonotype was counted at least ten times. J is TRBJ2-4 and V is TRBV27; D call uncertain. V was shortened by 4 bases and J by 1 base, with 14 bases between the two germline ends. Germline V gives CDR1 MNHEY, CDR2 SMNVEV (reference sequence). The CDR3 is made up of 16 amino acids. CDR3 protein: CASSSQVFGAKNIQYF. The CDR3 DNA reads as TGTGCCAGCAGTTCCCAGGTTTTCGGGGCCAAAAACATTCAGTACTTC.

In this sample, this clonotype turned up many times. CDR3 sequence: CASSQGPLSGANVLTF. CDR3 nucleotide sequence: TGTGCCAGCAGTCAGGGTCCCCTCTCTGGGGCCAACGTCCTGACTTTC. The chain joins TRBV25-1 to TRBJ2-6; TRBD1 is a possible D gene (5 bases). The germline CDR1 and CDR2 sequences are MGHDK and SYGVNS. The CDR3 runs 16 residues. The V end was cut by 5 bases, the J end by 0 bases, with 11 bases between.

This chain connects TRBV12-3 or TRBV12-4 to TRBJ1-4, with 7 bases matching TRBD1. J was trimmed by 7 bases and V by 4 bases; bases with no gene match: 6. This CDR3 has 14 residues. The chain's CDR3 is CASSSDRESEKLFF. CDR3 sequence (DNA): TGTGCCAGCAGTTCCGACAGGGAATCTGAAAAACTGTTTTTT.

In its sample, this clonotype was seen many times. V gene TRBV7-7 combines with J gene TRBJ1-6, with a weak D call TRBD1 (5 bases). The CDR3 is 14 residues long. V lost 9 bases, J lost 3 bases, and 12 bases lay in between. Germline assignment: CDR1 SSHAT and CDR2 FNYEAQ (reference sequence). The CDR3 here is CARAGTVYNSPLHF. The CDR3 DNA sequence: TGTGCCAGGGCCGGGACGGTCTATAATTCACCCCTCCACTTT.

This clonotype was counted a few times. The chain couples TRBV29-1 to TRBJ2-1; perhaps D is TRBD1 or TRBD2 (5 bases each). Looked up from germline, CDR1 is SQVTM and CDR2 is ANQGSEA. The CDR3 loop spans 14 amino acids. V was clipped by 4 bases and J by 0 bases, with 10 bases between them. The CDR3 bases are TGCAGCGTTGTTGGGGGAGTCTCCTACAATGAGCAGTTCTTC. Encoded protein: CSVVGGVSYNEQFF.